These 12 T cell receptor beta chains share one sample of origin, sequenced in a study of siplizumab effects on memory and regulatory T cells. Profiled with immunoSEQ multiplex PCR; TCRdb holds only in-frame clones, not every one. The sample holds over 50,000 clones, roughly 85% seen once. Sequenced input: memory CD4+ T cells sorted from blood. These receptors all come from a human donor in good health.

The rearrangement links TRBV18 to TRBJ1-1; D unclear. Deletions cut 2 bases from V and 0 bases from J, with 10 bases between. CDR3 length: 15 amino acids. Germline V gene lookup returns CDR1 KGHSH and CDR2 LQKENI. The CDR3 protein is CASSPASDLNTEAFF. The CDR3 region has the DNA TGTGCCAGCTCACCAGCGTCGGACCTGAACACTGAAGCTTTCTTT.

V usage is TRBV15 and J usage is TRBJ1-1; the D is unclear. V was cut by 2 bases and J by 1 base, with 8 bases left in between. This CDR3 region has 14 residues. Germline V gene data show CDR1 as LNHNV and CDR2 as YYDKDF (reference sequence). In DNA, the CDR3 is TGTGCCACCAGCAGAAACGGGAGGAACACTGAAGCTTTCTTT. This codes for CATSRNGRNTEAFF. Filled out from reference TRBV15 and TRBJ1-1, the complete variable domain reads DAMVIQNPRYQVTQFGKPVTLSCSQTLNHNVMYWYQQKSSQAPKLLFHYYDKDFNNEADTPDNFQSRRPNTSFCFLDIRSPGLGDTAMYLCATSRNGRNTEAFFGQGTRLTVV.

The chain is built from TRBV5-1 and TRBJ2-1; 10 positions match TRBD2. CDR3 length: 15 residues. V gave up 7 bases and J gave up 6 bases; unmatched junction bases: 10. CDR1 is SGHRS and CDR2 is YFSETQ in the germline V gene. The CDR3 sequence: CASRRTSGQGNEQFF. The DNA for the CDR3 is TGCGCCAGCCGCCGGACTAGCGGACAGGGCAATGAGCAGTTCTTC.

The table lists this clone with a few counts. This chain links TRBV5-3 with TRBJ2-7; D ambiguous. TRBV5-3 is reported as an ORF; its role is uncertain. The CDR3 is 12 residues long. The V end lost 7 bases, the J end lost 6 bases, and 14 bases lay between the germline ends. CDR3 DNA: TGTGCCAGAGCCCCAGCGTGGGCCGAGCAGTACTTC. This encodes CARAPAWAEQYF.

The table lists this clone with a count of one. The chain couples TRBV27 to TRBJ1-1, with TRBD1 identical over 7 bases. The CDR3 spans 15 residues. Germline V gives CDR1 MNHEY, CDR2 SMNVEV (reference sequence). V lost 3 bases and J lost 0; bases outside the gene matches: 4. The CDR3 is CASSFETGMNTEAFF. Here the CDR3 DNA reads TGTGCCAGCAGTTTTGAGACAGGGATGAACACTGAAGCTTTCTTT.

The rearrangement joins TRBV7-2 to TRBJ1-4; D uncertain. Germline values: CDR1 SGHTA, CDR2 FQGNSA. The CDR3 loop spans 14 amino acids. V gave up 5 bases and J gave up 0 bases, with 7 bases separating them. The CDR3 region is CASSLSATNEKLFF. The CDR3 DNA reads TGTGCCAGCAGCCTCTCTGCAACTAATGAAAAACTGTTTTTT.

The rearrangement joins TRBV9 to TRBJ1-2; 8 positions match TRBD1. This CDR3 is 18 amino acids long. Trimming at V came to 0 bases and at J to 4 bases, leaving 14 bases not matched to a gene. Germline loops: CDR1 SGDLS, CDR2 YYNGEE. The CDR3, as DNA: TGTGCCAGCAGCGTAGGTTTTCGGGACAGGCGAATTACCTATGGCTACACCTTC. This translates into CASSVGFRDRRITYGYTF.

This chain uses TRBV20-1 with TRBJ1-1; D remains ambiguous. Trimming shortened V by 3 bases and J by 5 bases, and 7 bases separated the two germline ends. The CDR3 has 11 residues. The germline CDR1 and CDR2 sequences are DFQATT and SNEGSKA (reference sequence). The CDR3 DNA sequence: TGCAGTGCTAGTATAGTGACTGAAGCTTTCTTT. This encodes CSASIVTEAFF.

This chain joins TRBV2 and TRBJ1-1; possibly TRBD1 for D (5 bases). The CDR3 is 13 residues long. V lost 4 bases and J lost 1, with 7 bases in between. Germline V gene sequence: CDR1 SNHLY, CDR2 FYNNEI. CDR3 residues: CASSGQTNTEAFF. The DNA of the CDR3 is TGTGCCAGCAGTGGACAGACGAACACTGAAGCTTTCTTT.

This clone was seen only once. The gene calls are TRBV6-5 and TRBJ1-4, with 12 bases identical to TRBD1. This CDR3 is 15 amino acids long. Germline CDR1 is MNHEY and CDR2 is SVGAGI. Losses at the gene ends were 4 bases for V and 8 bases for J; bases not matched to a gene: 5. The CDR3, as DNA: TGTGCCAGCAGTTCCCGGGACAGGGGGCTCGAAAAACTGTTTTTT. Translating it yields CASSSRDRGLEKLFF.

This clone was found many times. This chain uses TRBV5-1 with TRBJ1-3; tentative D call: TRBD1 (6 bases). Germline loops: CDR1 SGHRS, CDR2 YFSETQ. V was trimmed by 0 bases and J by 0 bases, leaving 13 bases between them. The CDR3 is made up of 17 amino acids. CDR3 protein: CASSLAAGASSGNTIYF. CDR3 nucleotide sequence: TGCGCCAGCAGCTTGGCCGCGGGGGCGAGCTCTGGAAACACCATATATTTT.

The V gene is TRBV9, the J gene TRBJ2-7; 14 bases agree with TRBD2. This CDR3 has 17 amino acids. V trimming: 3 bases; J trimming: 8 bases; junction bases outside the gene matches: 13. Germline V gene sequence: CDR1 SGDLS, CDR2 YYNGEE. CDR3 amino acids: CASSAQASGTSGSKQYF. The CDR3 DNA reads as TGTGCCAGCAGCGCCCAGGCTTCCGGGACTAGCGGGAGTAAGCAGTACTTC.